This TCR beta chain was identified during a study of blood T cell repertoires in COVID-19 (TCRdb year 2020). Background for the entire study: Samples from collaborators originated in the United States, Italy and Spain and spanned both the acute and convalescent phases of COVID-19. The material from the prospective study consisted of cDNA or gDNA derived from T cells, B-cell-depleted T cells, or PBMCs. The dataset comprised deeply sampled blood TCRbeta repertoires from subjects exposed to, actively infected with, or recovered from COVID-19. The repertoires were released in a freely available public database intended as a resource for research on the immune response to SARS-CoV-2. The samples were drawn from the first 160 participants of the ongoing ImmuneRACE study and from 1,254 subjects provided by 6 global collaborators. The sample metadata nearly always contained a de-identified subject ID, COVID-19 status, age in years and sex. HLA class I and class II types, where available, came from metadata supplied by the sample provider rather than from assay-based typing. Study-level results and caveats: How much clinical and demographic metadata was included differed by source and by participant, and the metadata was provided uncurated.

Regarding this clone: There is no known antigen for this receptor. Per-base qualities were not stored, and no clone one base away is much larger.

Per the germline V gene, SGHTA is the CDR1 and FQGNSA is the CDR2. Spanning cysteine to phenylalanine, the CDR3 consists of 16 amino acids. CDR3 DNA is the only sequence kept; it has 48 bases, read in frame from the first base. V was cut back by 0 bases and J by 6 bases, leaving a gap of 14 bases between them. Collaborating institutions collected whole blood in K2EDTA tubes following their own protocols. Collaborator samples were shipped for TCRbeta analysis as frozen whole blood, isolated PBMCs, or DNA extracted from either sample type. The immunoSEQ Assay, a bias-controlled multiplex PCR, was used to amplify TCRbeta CDR3 regions from genomic DNA. On the study's bioinformatics: Within the assay, amplification of reference gene primers was used to estimate how many nucleated cells each sample contained. To quantify the absolute abundance of each unique TCRbeta CDR3 rearrangement, sequence reads were collapsed and filtered. For each sample, productive Simpson clonality was calculated as the square root of Simpson's diversity index over productive rearrangements. TCRdb re-hosts the immuneACCESS table, in-frame sequences only. Its copies lack some clones; in the studies checked, an unresolved V gene accounts for under half of them, and the cause for the rest is not known. The DNA gave D and trimming, while V, J and clone size come from that table. For this sample there are some 83,000 clones; approximately 78% appear just once. The ten largest clonotypes hold 21% of the sample.

Sequenced material: peripheral blood. The TCR comes from a human donor in a cohort sampled during active COVID-19. This receptor chain uses TRBV7-2 and TRBJ1-4; tentative D gene TRBD1, with 5 bases matching. The sequence in DNA is TGTGCCAGCAGCTTAGCGCCCGGGCTAGGGGATGAAAAACTGTTTTTT. This gives the protein CASSLAPGLGDEKLFF.